These 28 T cell receptor beta chains came from one sample sequenced in a study of shared clonotypes between healthy human individuals (dated by TCRdb to the early 2020s). The library was produced with the immunoSEQ multiplex PCR assay. TCRdb took over this immuneACCESS table, retaining in-frame rearrangements with V and J assigned. Such tables are incomplete; in checked studies, under half of the missing clones stem from an unresolved V gene, and the remainder is unexplained. The sample table contains approximately 1.9 million clones; only one count was recorded for just over 90% of them. The ten largest account for approximately 1.7% of the sample. CD8 naive samples were obtained by positive selection for CCR7 among CD45RO-negative cells, yielding a CD45RA+CCR7+ population from which TemRA cells were excluded. The sequencing input was naive CD8+ T cells from PBMCs. The cell subset or site label of this sample denotes: CD45RA+CCR7+. The receptors originated from a man younger than 35 in good health. Some clones in this sample may be carry-over from other donors' samples.

This chain joins TRBV5-1 and TRBJ1-1, with D maybe TRBD1 (5 bases). CDR3 size: 14 residues. The germline V gene has CDR1 SGHRS and CDR2 YFSETQ. V was clipped by 4 bases and J by 4 bases, with 14 bases between them. The CDR3 region is CASSVGDALTEAFF. CDR3 in DNA: TGCGCCAGCAGCGTCGGGGACGCACTCACTGAAGCTTTCTTT.

The chain couples TRBV5-1 to TRBJ2-3; 7 nucleotides match TRBD1. The CDR3 totals 15 residues. The V gene end was trimmed by 2 bases and the J gene end by 4 bases; junction bases not matched to a gene: 7. Germline values: CDR1 SGHRS, CDR2 YFSETQ. The CDR3 DNA is TGCGCCAGCAGCTTCGACAGGGTAAGGGCAGATACGCAGTATTTT. This translates into CASSFDRVRADTQYF.

The genes are TRBV13 and TRBJ2-1, with a tentative D call TRBD2 (6 bases). V lost 5 bases and J 5 bases, leaving 16 bases between the germline ends. This CDR3 has 15 residues. Germline V gene lookup returns CDR1 PRHDT and CDR2 FYEKMQ (reference sequence). CDR3 region: CASSLGRDPDNEQFF. CDR3 DNA: TGTGCCAGCAGCCTTGGGCGGGACCCCGACAATGAGCAGTTCTTC.

The genes are TRBV4-3 and TRBJ2-1, with D possibly being TRBD1 or TRBD2 (6 bases each). The germline gives CDR1 LGHNA, CDR2 YSLEER. With 7 bases removed from V and 0 bases from J, the gap between germline ends came to 16 bases. CDR3 size: 16 residues. CDR3 sequence: CASNLRRGSSYNEQFF. The CDR3 DNA reads as TGCGCCAGCAACTTAAGGAGGGGGAGCTCCTACAATGAGCAGTTCTTC.

As concerns this clone: Other nucleotide sequences in the sample specify the same CDR3. In nucleotides, the CDR3 is TGTGCCATCAGTGACCGGGACTCCAGCCCCTACGAGCAGTACTTC. Translation gives CAISDRDSSPYEQYF. The V gene is TRBV10-3, the J gene TRBJ2-7; D possibly corresponds to TRBD2 (6 bases). This CDR3 contains 15 residues. Germline values: CDR1 ENHRY, CDR2 SYGVKD. The V end lost 3 bases, the J end lost 2 bases, and 14 bases lay between the germline ends.

About this clone: The same CDR3 arises from other DNA sequences in this sample as well. The rearrangement links TRBV11-3 to TRBJ1-1; D is undetermined. Germline CDR1 SGHNT, CDR2 YENEEA. V was clipped by 2 bases and J by 1 base, with 5 bases between them. The CDR3 is 13 amino acids. In DNA, the CDR3 is TGTGCCAGCAGCTTATCCGGGAACACTGAAGCTTTCTTT. Its protein is CASSLSGNTEAFF.

This clone was recorded only once. This chain links TRBV13 with TRBJ2-7; D may be TRBD1 (6 bases). The germline V gene has CDR1 PRHDT and CDR2 FYEKMQ (reference sequence). The CDR3 length is 15 residues. The ends were cut back, 2 bases at V and 0 bases at J, with 11 bases in the middle. The CDR3 region is CASSLRAGASYEQYF. The CDR3, as DNA: TGTGCCAGCAGCTTACGTGCAGGGGCCTCCTACGAGCAGTACTTC.

The CDR3 region has the DNA TGTGCCATCAGTGGGGGACAGGGTGTCCACGAGCAGTACTTC. Its translation: CAISGGQGVHEQYF. The chain employs TRBV10-3 and TRBJ2-7, with 9 positions matching TRBD1. CDR3 length: 14 residues. Per the germline V gene, CDR1 is ENHRY and CDR2 is SYGVKD. Unmatched junction bases numbered 6, after V lost 4 bases and J lost 5 bases.

The chain carries TRBV27 and TRBJ2-3; D is perhaps TRBD1 (5 bases). V lost 3 bases, J lost 4 bases, and 8 bases lay in between. CDR3 length: 13 residues. Germline V gives CDR1 MNHEY, CDR2 SMNVEV (reference sequence). The CDR3 sequence is CASSFLRADTQYF. In nucleotides, the CDR3 is TGTGCCAGCAGTTTTCTCAGGGCAGATACGCAGTATTTT.

This clone has just one count. This chain links TRBV28 with TRBJ1-1; a weak D match, TRBD1 (6 bases). From germline, CDR1 is MDHEN and CDR2 SYDVKM. The CDR3 contains 14 residues. The V and J ends lost 3 bases and 5 bases respectively, with 13 bases between them. The CDR3 is CASSFIRGATEAFF. CDR3 coding DNA: TGTGCCAGCAGTTTCATTAGGGGGGCTACTGAAGCTTTCTTT.

The chain joins TRBV4-1 to TRBJ2-7; possibly TRBD1 for D (6 bases). The germline V and J ends were trimmed by 1 base and 0 bases, with 13 bases remaining between them. Germline lookup yields CDR1 MGHRA and CDR2 YSYEKL. The CDR3 has 16 amino acids. The CDR3 sequence: CASSQVLGASSYEQYF. The CDR3, as DNA: TGCGCCAGCAGCCAAGTTCTGGGGGCAAGCTCCTACGAGCAGTACTTC.

This chain links TRBV4-2 with TRBJ2-1, with TRBD2 matching 9 bases. Germline CDR1 reads LGHNA; CDR2 reads YNFKEQ. The CDR3 runs 17 residues. Trimming took 0 bases from V and 0 from J; bases not matched to a gene: 3. CDR3 sequence: CASSQELAGLSYNEQFF. Written as DNA, the CDR3 is TGTGCCAGCAGCCAAGAACTAGCGGGTCTCTCCTACAATGAGCAGTTCTTC.

Comments on this clone: This specimen includes other DNA sequences encoding the same CDR3. The rearrangement joins TRBV4-2 to TRBJ1-3; D is unclear. Trimming took 3 bases from V and 4 from J, leaving 10 bases between them. In germline, CDR1 is LGHNA, CDR2 YNFKEQ. The CDR3 length is 14 residues. The CDR3 DNA is TGTGCCAGCAGCCATGGGCGTCCCGGAAACACCATATATTTT. It specifies CASSHGRPGNTIYF.

This chain uses TRBV27 with TRBJ2-3, with 13 bases that match TRBD2. The CDR3 contains 17 residues. V was pared by 6 bases and J by 5 bases, with 11 bases of the junction left unmatched. Looked up from germline, CDR1 is MNHEY and CDR2 is SMNVEV (reference sequence). CDR3 nucleotide sequence: TGTGCCAGCAGACCGACCGGGACTAGCGGGACGGGAGATACGCAGTATTTT. It translates to CASRPTGTSGTGDTQYF.

The chain recombines TRBV5-8 with TRBJ2-1; D is unresolved. The CDR3 extends over 15 amino acids. The germline V gene has CDR1 SGHTS and CDR2 YDEGEE. V dropped 0 bases and J dropped 3 bases, with 10 bases sitting between them. CDR3 in amino acids: CASSLGRIYYNEQFF. CDR3 sequence (DNA): TGTGCCAGCAGCTTGGGACGGATCTACTACAATGAGCAGTTCTTC.

This clone came up once. V usage is TRBV2 and J usage is TRBJ2-3, with D perhaps matching TRBD2 (5 bases). V shed 2 bases and J shed 2 bases, with 11 bases lying between them. Germline CDR1 SNHLY, CDR2 FYNNEI. The CDR3 is made up of 15 amino acids. The DNA of the CDR3 is TGTGCCAGCAGTGAATGGGAGCGGTTCACAGATACGCAGTATTTT. This sequence encodes CASSEWERFTDTQYF.

The rearrangement uses TRBV7-6 and TRBJ2-3; D ambiguous. Germline CDR1 SGHVS, CDR2 FNYEAQ. CDR3 length equals 13 residues. V dropped 5 bases and J dropped 3 bases, with 9 bases sitting between them. This chain's CDR3 is CASSNSPTDTQYF. CDR3 in DNA: TGTGCCAGCAGCAATAGTCCGACAGATACGCAGTATTTT.

The V call is TRBV10-3, the J call TRBJ2-3; the match to TRBD2 covers 16 bases. This CDR3 spans 18 amino acids. From germline, CDR1 is ENHRY and CDR2 SYGVKD. The junction had 10 bases not matched to a gene; V was cut back by 6 bases and J by 4 bases. The CDR3 here is CAIRTGTSGRAGADTQYF. The CDR3 bases are TGTGCCATCAGGACCGGGACTAGCGGGAGGGCGGGGGCAGATACGCAGTATTTT.

This CDR3 reads CASSSRTSGSGEQFF. In nucleotides, the CDR3 is TGTGCCAGCAGCTCCCGGACTAGCGGGAGTGGCGAGCAGTTCTTC. This chain connects TRBV9 to TRBJ2-1; 13 bases map to TRBD2. Trimming cost V 4 bases and J 10 bases; bases outside gene matches: 8. Germline V lookup: CDR1 SGDLS, CDR2 YYNGEE. The CDR3 is 15 amino acids.

The chain carries TRBV19 and TRBJ1-5; D remains ambiguous. This CDR3 spans 15 amino acids. Germline V gene sequence: CDR1 LNHDA, CDR2 SQIVND (reference sequence). Trimming shortened V by 0 bases and J by 1 base, and 7 bases separated the two germline ends. CDR3 nucleotides: TGTGCCAGTAGTATAGATTCGTGGAGCAATCAGCCCCAGCATTTT. This translates into CASSIDSWSNQPQHF.

The V and J genes are TRBV28 and TRBJ1-1, with D hard to call. This CDR3 contains 15 residues. Germline CDR1 MDHEN, CDR2 SYDVKM. The V end lost 5 bases, the J end lost 10 bases, and 23 bases lay between the germline ends. The chain's CDR3 is CASSGAQDTWEGAFF. The CDR3 DNA reads as TGTGCCAGCAGTGGCGCTCAGGATACTTGGGAGGGAGCTTTCTTT.

The chain employs TRBV15 and TRBJ2-1, with TRBD2 matching over 7 bases. Per germline, CDR1 LNHNV and CDR2 YYDKDF (reference sequence). The CDR3 has 18 residues. V gave up 3 bases and J gave up 2 bases; unmatched junction bases: 13. This CDR3 is CATSRKPGGRLPYNEQFF. CDR3 bases: TGTGCCACCAGCAGGAAACCGGGAGGCCGCCTTCCCTACAATGAGCAGTTCTTC.

This clone appeared a single time. The chain recombines TRBV27 with TRBJ2-1; 10 bases match TRBD2. CDR1 MNHEY and CDR2 SMNVEV come from the germline V gene (reference sequence). J was trimmed by 6 bases and V by 5 bases; bases with no gene match: 4. CDR3 length: 14 amino acids. The CDR3 sequence: CASSPLAGLNEQFF. CDR3 DNA sequence: TGTGCCAGCAGTCCACTAGCGGGGCTCAATGAGCAGTTCTTC.

CDR3 coding DNA: TGCGCCAGCAGCTTTGTTAAGGTCGGGGCAGGGTTGGCCTATGGCTACACCTTC. Its translation: CASSFVKVGAGLAYGYTF. The chain carries TRBV5-1 and TRBJ1-2; TRBD1 is a possible D gene (5 bases). CDR3 length equals 18 residues. The germline gives CDR1 SGHRS, CDR2 YFSETQ. Trimming left V 2 bases short and J 4 bases short, with 24 bases between.

The rearrangement uses TRBV27 and TRBJ2-3; TRBD1 aligns across 9 bases. Germline V gene lookup returns CDR1 MNHEY and CDR2 SMNVEV (reference sequence). Losses at the gene ends were 5 bases for V and 0 bases for J; bases not matched to a gene: 9. The CDR3 contains 17 residues. CDR3 residues: CASSTQTGGVSTDTQYF. The CDR3 DNA sequence: TGTGCCAGCAGTACACAAACAGGGGGCGTTAGCACAGATACGCAGTATTTT.

This clone appeared a few times. Other DNA variants within this sample encode the same CDR3. The genes are TRBV7-9 and TRBJ1-1; D gene unclear. The V end was cut by 6 bases, the J end by 2 bases, with 7 bases between. This CDR3 contains 12 residues. CDR1 is SEHNR, CDR2 FQNEAQ, per germline (reference sequence). As DNA, the CDR3 is TGTGCCAGCAGTCGTGGTAACACTGAAGCTTTCTTT. Amino acid sequence: CASSRGNTEAFF. The full variable domain, rest sourced from reference TRBV7-9 and TRBJ1-1, is DTGVSQNPRHKITKRGQNVTFRCDPISEHNRLYWYRQTLGQGPEFLTYFQNEAQLEKSRLLSDRFSAERPKGSFSTLEIQRTEQGDSAMYLCASSRGNTEAFFGQGTRLTVV.

The chain combines TRBV7-9 with TRBJ1-2; TRBD1 matches 8 bases. The V gene's germline CDR1 is SEHNR and CDR2 FQNEAQ (reference sequence). This CDR3 comprises 16 residues. Trimming took 3 bases from V and 1 from J; bases not matched to a gene: 7. The DNA for the CDR3 is TGTGCCAGCAGCTTGGACGGCGGACAGGGTAACTATGGCTACACCTTC. Its translation is CASSLDGGQGNYGYTF.

CDR3 nucleotide sequence: TGCGCCAGCAGCCCCCGCATCACTCTTTTGAACACTGAAGCTTTCTTT. Encoded protein: CASSPRITLLNTEAFF. The V call is TRBV4-3, the J call TRBJ1-1; D gene ambiguous. Germline V gene data show CDR1 as LGHNA and CDR2 as YSLEER. V was shortened by 4 bases and J by 0 bases, with 15 bases between the two germline ends. This CDR3 has 16 residues.